This TCR beta chain stems from a study of T cells after yellow fever vaccination. Only a few counts were recorded for this clonotype. Its antigen is unidentified. TCRdb reprocessed the 5' RACE reads via MiXCR and lists one record per CDR3 protein. The data show 300,000 or so distinct CDR3 sequences, roughly 8.3% seen once. V gave up 4 bases and J gave up 1 base, with 11 bases separating them. Germline V gene sequence: CDR1 SGHRS, CDR2 YFSETQ. CDR3 length equals 14 residues. Study conclusions and caveats: Re-detected after boosting: most primary clones, around 97% of CD4 and 80% to 90% of CD8.

The sample here was PBMCs, taken roughly seven weeks after the first yellow fever vaccination. The genes are TRBV5-1 and TRBJ2-5, with a tentative D call TRBD1 (6 bases). This clonotype was obtained from a man between 18 and 35 years old who received the YFV17D yellow fever vaccine. The CDR3 DNA reads TGCGCCAGCAGCCAACAGGACAGCCAAGAGACCCAGTACTTC. Its protein product is CASSQQDSQETQYF.